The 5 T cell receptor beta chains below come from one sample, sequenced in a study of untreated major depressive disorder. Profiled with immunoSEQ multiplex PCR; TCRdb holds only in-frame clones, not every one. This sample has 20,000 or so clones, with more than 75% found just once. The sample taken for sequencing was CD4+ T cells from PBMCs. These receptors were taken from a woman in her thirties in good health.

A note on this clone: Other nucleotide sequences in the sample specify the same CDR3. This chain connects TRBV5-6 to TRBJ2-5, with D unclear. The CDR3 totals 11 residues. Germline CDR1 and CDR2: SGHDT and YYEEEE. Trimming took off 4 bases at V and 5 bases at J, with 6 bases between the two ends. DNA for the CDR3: TGTGCCAGCAGCCTCAGGGAGACCCAGTACTTC. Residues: CASSLRETQYF.

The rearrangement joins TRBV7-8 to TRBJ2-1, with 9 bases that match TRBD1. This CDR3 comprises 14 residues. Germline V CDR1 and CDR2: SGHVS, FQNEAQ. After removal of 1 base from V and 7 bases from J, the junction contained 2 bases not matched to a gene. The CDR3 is CASSLGTGVNEQFF. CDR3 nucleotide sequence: TGTGCCAGCAGCTTAGGGACAGGGGTTAATGAGCAGTTCTTC.

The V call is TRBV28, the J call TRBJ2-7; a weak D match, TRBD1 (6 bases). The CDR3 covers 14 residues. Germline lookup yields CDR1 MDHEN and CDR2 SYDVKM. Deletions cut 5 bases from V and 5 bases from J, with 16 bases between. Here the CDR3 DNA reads TGTGCCAGCAGTCCCCGACAGTACAGGGACGAGCAGTACTTC. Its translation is CASSPRQYRDEQYF.

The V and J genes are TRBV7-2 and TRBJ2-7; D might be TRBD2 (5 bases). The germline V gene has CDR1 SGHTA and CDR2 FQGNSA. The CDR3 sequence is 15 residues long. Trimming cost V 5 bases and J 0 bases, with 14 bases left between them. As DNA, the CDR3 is TGTGCCAGCAGCCCAGCGGTACGGAGCTCCTACGAGCAGTACTTC. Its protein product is CASSPAVRSSYEQYF.

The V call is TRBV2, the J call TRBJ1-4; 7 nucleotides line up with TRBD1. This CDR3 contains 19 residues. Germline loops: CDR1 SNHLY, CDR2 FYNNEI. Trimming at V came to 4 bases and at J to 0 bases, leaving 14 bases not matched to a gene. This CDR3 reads CASSAPRTGYYATNEKLFF. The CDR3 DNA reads TGTGCCAGCAGTGCTCCGAGGACAGGTTACTATGCAACTAATGAAAAACTGTTTTTT.